Listed below are T cell receptor beta chains from one sample, sequenced in a study of OX40 agonist ivuxolimab in advanced cancers. Some clones are missing from TCRdb's copy, which holds only in-frame ones; the method was immunoSEQ multiplex PCR. The sample lists over 35,000 clones, roughly 89% occurring once. Sequenced material: CD4+ or CD8+ T cells sorted from blood, taken in a trial of the OX40 agonist ivuxolimab. The receptors come from an adult with an advanced solid tumor such as melanoma, head and neck, liver or kidney cancer. The CDR3 runs from the conserved cysteine through the conserved F or W. The D gene is left open where the match is weak. Clone sizes are given selectively: once, few, many, or a class where the clone is expanded.

clone size	CDR3 length	D gene	V gene	J gene	CDR3 protein	CDR3 DNA
-	14	TRBD1	TRBV11-2	TRBJ2-7	CASSKDRFSYEQYF	TGTGCCAGCAGCAAGGACAGGTTCTCCTACGAGCAGTACTTC
-	12	-	TRBV2	TRBJ2-1	CASSLEYNEQFF	TGTGCCAGCAGCCTAGAGTACAATGAGCAGTTCTTC
-	18	-	TRBV5-8	TRBJ2-6	CASSSRHRALSGANVLTF	TGTGCCAGCAGCTCTAGACACAGGGCCCTCTCTGGGGCCAACGTCCTGACTTTC
-	16	-	TRBV12-5	TRBJ1-4	CASGRNTGSTNEKLFF	TGTGCTAGTGGCAGAAACACGGGATCAACTAATGAAAAACTGTTTTTT
-	12	-	TRBV2	TRBJ2-7	CASSGDGPEQYF	TGTGCCAGCAGTGGGGATGGCCCCGAGCAGTACTTC
-	15	TRBD1	TRBV4-3	TRBJ1-1	CASSREYLTGAEAFF	TGCGCCAGCAGCCGAGAGTATCTAACAGGGGCCGAAGCTTTCTTT
-	13	-	TRBV18	TRBJ2-5	CASSPGLQETQYF	TGTGCCAGCTCACCGGGGTTACAAGAGACCCAGTACTTC
-	14	TRBD1	TRBV19	TRBJ2-1	CASSINLGGSEQFF	TGTGCCAGTAGTATCAACTTAGGGGGCTCTGAGCAGTTCTTC
few	11	-	TRBV29-1	TRBJ1-1	CSLNRVPQAFF	TGCAGCTTGAACAGGGTTCCGCAAGCTTTCTTT
-	15	-	TRBV7-3	TRBJ2-2	CASSIRQGGTGELFF	TGTGCCAGCAGCATAAGACAGGGAGGAACCGGGGAGCTGTTTTTT
-	15	-	TRBV5-1	TRBJ2-7	CASRTTSGGPYEQYF	TGCGCCAGCAGAACAACTAGTGGGGGACCTTACGAGCAGTACTTC
-	14	-	TRBV5-1	TRBJ1-1	CASSFMTGNTEAFF	TGCGCCAGCAGCTTCATGACCGGTAACACTGAAGCTTTCTTT
-	17	-	TRBV18	TRBJ2-6	CASSPGQGNAGANVLTF	TGTGCCAGCTCACCTGGGCAGGGGAACGCTGGGGCCAACGTCCTGACTTTC
-	15	-	TRBV7-2	TRBJ2-1	CASSVVGDSYNEQFF	TGTGCCAGCAGTGTAGTGGGGGACTCTTACAATGAGCAGTTCTTC
-	14	-	TRBV6-5	TRBJ2-1	CASSWSPIYNEQFF	TGTGCCAGCAGTTGGAGCCCCATTTACAATGAGCAGTTCTTC
-	15	-	TRBV6-1	TRBJ1-4	CASTNKPGTNEKLFF	TGTGCCAGCACAAATAAGCCGGGGACTAATGAAAAACTGTTTTTT
-	14	-	TRBV5-1	TRBJ2-1	CASSPSDRYNEQFF	TGCGCCAGCAGCCCAAGTGATCGCTACAATGAGCAGTTCTTC
-	12	-	TRBV11-2	TRBJ1-2	CASSPGGSGYTF	TGTGCCAGCAGCCCTGGGGGGTCTGGCTACACCTTC
once	13	-	TRBV29-1	TRBJ1-5	CSVEETAYQPQHF	TGCAGCGTTGAAGAGACAGCTTATCAGCCCCAGCATTTT
-	15	-	TRBV28	TRBJ1-5	CASRGGGGNDQPQHF	TGTGCCAGCAGGGGCGGAGGGGGGAACGATCAGCCCCAGCATTTT
-	13	-	TRBV18	TRBJ1-1	CASSPGRNTEAFF	TGTGCCAGCTCACCTGGGAGGAACACTGAAGCTTTCTTT
-	15	TRBD1	TRBV5-4	TRBJ2-5	CASSYAGGAEETQYF	TGTGCCAGCAGCTACGCAGGGGGCGCGGAAGAGACCCAGTACTTC
-	15	-	TRBV5-4	TRBJ1-3	CASTRDHSPGNTIYF	TGTGCCAGCACCCGGGACCATTCTCCTGGAAACACCATATATTTT
once	17	-	TRBV9	TRBJ2-3	CASSAILTLQSSDTQYF	TGTGCCAGCAGCGCTATACTCACGTTGCAATCGAGCGATACGCAGTATTTT
once	14	-	TRBV5-6	TRBJ1-4	CASAKGPGGEKLFF	TGTGCCAGTGCGAAAGGCCCGGGGGGTGAAAAACTGTTTTTT
-	17	TRBD1	TRBV5-6	TRBJ2-6	CASSLGQGVSGANVLTF	TGTGCCAGCAGCTTGGGACAGGGTGTATCTGGGGCCAACGTCCTGACTTTC
once	12	-	TRBV25-1	TRBJ2-3	CASQGSTDTQYF	TGTGCCAGCCAGGGAAGCACAGATACGCAGTATTTT
-	19	TRBD2	TRBV7-3	TRBJ2-1	CASSPELPGLAGGLDEQFF	TGTGCCAGCAGCCCCGAGCTACCGGGACTAGCGGGGGGATTGGATGAGCAGTTCTTC
-	16	TRBD1	TRBV5-1	TRBJ2-5	CASSLSTGGASETQYF	TGCGCCAGCAGCTTATCAACAGGGGGCGCGTCTGAGACCCAGTACTTC
-	15	TRBD1	TRBV28	TRBJ2-7	CASSASGTGTYEQYF	TGTGCCAGCAGTGCGTCCGGGACAGGGACCTACGAGCAGTACTTC
-	12	-	TRBV6-1	TRBJ1-1	CASSEGTIEAFF	TGTGCCAGCAGTGAGGGAACAATTGAAGCTTTCTTT
-	13	-	TRBV2	TRBJ1-6	CASRSLLNSPLHF	TGTGCCAGCAGGTCGTTGTTAAATTCACCCCTCCACTTT
-	14	-	TRBV18	TRBJ1-3	CASSARTGGNTIYF	TGTGCCAGCTCGGCCCGGACCGGGGGAAACACCATATATTTT
-	15	TRBD1	TRBV5-1	TRBJ2-1	CASSPGTGGLNEQFF	TGCGCCAGCAGCCCCGGGACAGGGGGCCTCAATGAGCAGTTCTTC
-	13	-	TRBV11-2	TRBJ1-1	CASSLDRSGEAFF	TGTGCCAGCAGCTTAGACAGGAGCGGTGAAGCTTTCTTT
-	14	-	TRBV11-3	TRBJ2-2	CASSPDRNTGELFF	TGTGCCAGCAGCCCGGACAGAAACACCGGGGAGCTGTTTTTT
-	14	-	TRBV6-5	TRBJ1-1	CASTQSWGNTEAFF	TGTGCCAGCACACAGAGCTGGGGGAACACTGAAGCTTTCTTT
-	17	-	TRBV5-1	TRBJ2-7	CASSYASGGTLSYEQYF	TGCGCCAGCAGCTACGCTAGTGGGGGGACCCTCTCCTACGAGCAGTACTTC
-	16	-	TRBV6-5	TRBJ1-1	CASSYSLGGKNTEAFF	TGTGCCAGCAGTTACTCTTTAGGAGGGAAGAACACTGAAGCTTTCTTT
-	15	TRBD1	TRBV4-3	TRBJ2-2	CASSQRDRDTGELFF	TGCGCCAGCAGCCAGCGGGACAGGGACACCGGGGAGCTGTTTTTT
once	13	-	TRBV9	TRBJ2-2	CASSVRVSGELFF	TGTGCCAGCAGCGTAAGAGTTAGCGGGGAGCTGTTTTTT
-	14	TRBD1	TRBV11-2	TRBJ2-3	CASRRQGAADTQYF	TGTGCCAGCAGGAGACAGGGGGCGGCAGATACGCAGTATTTT
-	12	-	TRBV28	TRBJ1-1	CASSLWQTEAFF	TGTGCCAGCAGTTTATGGCAGACCGAAGCTTTCTTT
-	15	-	TRBV19	TRBJ2-5	CASSIGGSGGETQYF	TGTGCCAGTAGTATCGGGGGTAGTGGGGGTGAGACCCAGTACTTC
few	15	TRBD1	TRBV6-6	TRBJ2-7	CASSRPGQGLYEQYF	TGTGCCAGCAGCCGGCCGGGACAGGGACTCTACGAGCAGTACTTC